Given below is one TCR beta chain in context. This sample was taken from a study of blood T cells in healthy people across ages. Together with a sample-barcoded 5' primer, a J-beta primer mix was included in a second PCR lasting roughly 6 to 12 cycles. TCRdb called the 5' RACE reads again in MiXCR, with one record for every CDR3 protein. This table has around 970,000 distinct CDR3 sequences, just over 50% appearing once. V lost 2 bases, J lost 5 bases, and 6 bases stayed unmatched. This CDR3 contains 15 residues. The germline V gene has CDR1 MNHNY and CDR2 SVGAGI (reference sequence). The V call is TRBV6-6, the J call TRBJ2-5; 9 positions match TRBD2. The source of this sequence is a woman aged 60 to 75 in good health. Sequencing input: blood. CDR3 coding DNA: TGTGCCAGCAGTTACAATAGCGGGAGCAGCGAGACCCAGTACTTC. Translation: CASSYNSGSSETQYF.